The sequence of this T cell receptor (beta chain) was determined in a study of T cell changes during pregnancy in multiple sclerosis. This table comes from immunoSEQ multiplex PCR, and its TCRdb copy is limited to in-frame clones, with some not included. Of fewer than 90,000 clones in the sample, roughly 94% were seen once. After removal of 5 bases from V and 4 bases from J, the junction contained 8 bases not matched to a gene. Germline V gene sequence: CDR1 LNHDA, CDR2 SQIVND (reference sequence). The CDR3 consists of 16 residues. V and J are TRBV19 and TRBJ2-3; 11 bases are a match to TRBD2. The TCR was taken from a female donor with multiple sclerosis, enrolled in a pregnancy study. The sequenced sample was peripheral blood, obtained in the third trimester of pregnancy. The CDR3 sequence is CASSLGTSGRADTQYF. The CDR3 DNA sequence: TGTGCCAGTAGTCTGGGAACTAGCGGGAGAGCAGATACGCAGTATTTT.